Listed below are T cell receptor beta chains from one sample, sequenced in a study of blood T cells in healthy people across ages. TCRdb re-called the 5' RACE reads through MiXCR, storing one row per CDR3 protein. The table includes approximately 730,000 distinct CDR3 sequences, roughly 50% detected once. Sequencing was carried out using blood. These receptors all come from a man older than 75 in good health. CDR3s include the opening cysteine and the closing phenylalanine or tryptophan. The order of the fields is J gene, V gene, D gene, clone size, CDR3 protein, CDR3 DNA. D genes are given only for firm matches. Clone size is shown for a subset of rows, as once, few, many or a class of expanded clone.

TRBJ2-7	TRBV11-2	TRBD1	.	CASSLGQGYYEQYF	TGTGCCAGCAGCCTGGGACAGGGGTACTACGAGCAGTACTTC
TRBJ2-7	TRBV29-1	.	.	CSVVVDSAPYEQYF	TGCAGCGTTGTCGTCGATTCTGCCCCCTACGAGCAGTACTTC
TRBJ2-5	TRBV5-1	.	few	CASSLESGRPTQYF	TGCGCCAGCAGCTTGGAATCCGGCCGCCCGACCCAGTACTTC
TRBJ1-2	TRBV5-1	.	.	CASSLATVPGYTF	TGCGCCAGCAGCTTGGCGACAGTGCCTGGCTACACCTTC
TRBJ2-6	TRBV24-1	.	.	CATSDPSLGPGANVLTF	TGTGCCACCAGTGATCCCAGTCTCGGCCCTGGGGCCAACGTCCTGACTTTC
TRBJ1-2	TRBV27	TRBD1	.	CASARDSPANYGYTF	TGTGCCAGCGCAAGGGACAGCCCTGCTAACTATGGCTACACCTTC
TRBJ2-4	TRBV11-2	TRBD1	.	CASSSGTGWVGGNIQYF	TGTGCCAGCAGCTCGGGGACAGGATGGGTGGGGGGAAACATTCAGTACTTC
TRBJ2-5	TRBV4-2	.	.	CASSQGADRGGETQYF	TGTGCCAGCAGCCAAGGAGCTGACAGGGGAGGGGAGACCCAGTACTTC
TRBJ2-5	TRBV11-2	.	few	CASSFRSGRETQYF	TGTGCCAGCAGCTTCAGATCGGGAAGGGAGACCCAGTACTTC
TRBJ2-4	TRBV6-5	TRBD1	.	CAVRQGARMDIQYF	TGTGCCGTCCGACAGGGGGCCCGGATGGACATTCAGTACTTC
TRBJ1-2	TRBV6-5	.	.	CASSYSTANYGYTF	TGTGCCAGCAGTTACTCGACAGCTAACTATGGCTACACCTTC
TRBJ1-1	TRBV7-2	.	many	CASSRQENTEAFF	TGTGCCAGCAGCCGACAGGAGAACACTGAAGCTTTCTTT
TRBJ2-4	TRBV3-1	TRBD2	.	CASSQPTSGSRAKNIQYF	TGTGCCAGCAGCCAGCCGACTAGCGGGAGCAGAGCCAAAAACATTCAGTACTTC
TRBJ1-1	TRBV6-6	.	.	CASSYSGEASAEAFF	TGTGCCAGCAGTTACTCCGGGGAGGCCTCGGCTGAAGCTTTCTTT
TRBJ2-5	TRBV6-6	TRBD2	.	CASLQSGRGETQYF	TGTGCCAGCCTGCAGAGTGGGAGGGGAGAGACCCAGTACTTC
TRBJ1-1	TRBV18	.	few	CASSPLALNTEAFF	TGTGCCAGCTCACCCCTCGCCTTGAACACTGAAGCTTTCTTT
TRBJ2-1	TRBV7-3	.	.	CASSLRLDGEQFF	TGTGCCAGCAGCTTAAGACTAGACGGTGAGCAGTTCTTC
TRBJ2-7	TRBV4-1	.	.	CASSQAETYEQYF	TGCGCCAGCAGCCAGGCTGAGACCTACGAGCAGTACTTC
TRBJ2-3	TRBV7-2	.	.	CASSLKPSHTQYF	TGTGCCAGCAGCTTAAAACCCTCTCATACGCAGTATTTT
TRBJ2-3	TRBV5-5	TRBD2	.	CASSSPIGVIAGGERDTQYF	TGTGCCAGCAGCTCGCCAATCGGGGTAATAGCGGGAGGAGAGCGGGATACGCAGTATTTT
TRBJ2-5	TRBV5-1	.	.	CASSLDGVAETQYF	TGCGCCAGCAGCTTGGATGGAGTTGCGGAGACCCAGTACTTC
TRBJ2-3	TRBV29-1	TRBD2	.	CSGEFSGSTDTQYF	TGCAGCGGTGAATTTAGCGGGAGCACAGATACGCAGTATTTT
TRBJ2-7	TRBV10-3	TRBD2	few	CAISESLAVTYEQYF	TGTGCCATCAGTGAGTCGCTAGCGGTAACCTACGAGCAGTACTTC
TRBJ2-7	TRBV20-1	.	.	CSGKDITTSYEQYF	TGCAGTGGTAAGGACATAACCACCTCCTACGAGCAGTACTTC
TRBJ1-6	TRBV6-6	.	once	CASKGSDKNNSPLHF	TGTGCCAGCAAAGGCTCCGACAAAAATAATTCACCCCTCCACTTT
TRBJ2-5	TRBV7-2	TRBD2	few	CASSSSGRWETQYF	TGTGCCAGCAGTTCTAGCGGGAGGTGGGAGACCCAGTACTTC
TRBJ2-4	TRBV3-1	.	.	CASSQDLGPAGNIQYF	TGTGCCAGCAGCCAAGATCTGGGACCCGCGGGGAACATTCAGTACTTC
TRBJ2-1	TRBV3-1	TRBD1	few	CASSQSDRDEQFF	TGTGCCAGCAGCCAGAGCGACAGGGACGAGCAGTTCTTC
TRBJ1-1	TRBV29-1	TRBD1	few	CSAERTGLTEAFF	TGCAGCGCGGAAAGGACAGGGCTCACTGAAGCTTTCTTT
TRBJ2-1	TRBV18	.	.	CASSPPLGQTPRTQFF	TGTGCCAGCTCACCACCGTTAGGACAAACTCCCAGGACCCAGTTCTTC
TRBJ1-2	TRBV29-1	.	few	CSVGSQLYGYTF	TGCAGCGTTGGGTCACAGCTCTATGGCTACACCTTC
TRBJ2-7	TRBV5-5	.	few	CASSLVYQGGYEQYF	TGTGCCAGCAGCTTGGTTTATCAGGGCGGGTACGAGCAGTACTTC
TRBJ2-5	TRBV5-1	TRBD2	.	CASAGVAGIQETQYF	TGCGCCAGTGCCGGGGTAGCGGGGATACAAGAGACCCAGTACTTC
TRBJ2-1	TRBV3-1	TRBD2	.	CASSQLAGDSEQFF	TGTGCCAGCAGCCAACTAGCGGGAGACAGTGAGCAGTTCTTC
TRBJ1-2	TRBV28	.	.	CASSLSARDVKGYTF	TGTGCCAGCAGTTTATCGGCCAGGGACGTCAAAGGCTACACCTTC
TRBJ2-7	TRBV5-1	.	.	CASSLNLRDLPYEQYF	TGCGCCAGCAGCTTGAATCTCCGGGACCTGCCCTACGAGCAGTACTTC
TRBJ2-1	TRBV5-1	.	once	CTSSLTGTSYNEQFF	TGCACCAGCAGCTTGACGGGAACGTCCTACAATGAGCAGTTCTTC
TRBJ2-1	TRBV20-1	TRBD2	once	CSARDIGGGDNNEQFF	TGCAGTGCTAGAGATATTGGCGGGGGGGATAACAATGAGCAGTTCTTC
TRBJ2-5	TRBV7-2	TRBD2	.	CASSPRMSGRGETQYF	TGTGCCAGCAGCCCTAGAATGAGCGGGAGGGGAGAGACCCAGTACTTC
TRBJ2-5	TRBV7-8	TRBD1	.	CASSRGQGWETQYF	TGTGCCAGCAGCAGGGGACAGGGTTGGGAGACCCAGTACTTC
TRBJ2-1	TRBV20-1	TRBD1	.	CSAIRDRDNEQFF	TGCAGTGCTATAAGGGACAGGGACAATGAGCAGTTCTTC
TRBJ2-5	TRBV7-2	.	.	CASSRRQEGTQYF	TGTGCCAGCAGCCGCCGACAAGAGGGGACCCAGTACTTC
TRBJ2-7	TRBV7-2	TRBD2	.	CASRRGVKGLSYEQYF	TGTGCCAGCAGACGGGGGGTAAAGGGGCTTTCCTACGAGCAGTACTTC
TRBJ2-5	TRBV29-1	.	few	CSVEGPAPIPETQYF	TGCAGCGTTGAAGGTCCGGCCCCGATCCCGGAGACCCAGTACTTC
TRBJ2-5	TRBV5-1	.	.	CASSPRAWEETQYF	TGCGCCAGCAGCCCTCGGGCGTGGGAAGAGACCCAGTACTTC